This TCR beta chain was found in a study of blood T cell repertoires in COVID-19. This clone is a singleton in its sample. The CDR3 loop spans 15 amino acids. CDR1 and CDR2 from the germline V gene are SGHNT and YYREEE (reference sequence). J lost 6 bases, V lost 0 bases, and 5 bases had no gene match. As originally analysed: Amplified reference gene primers provided the basis for estimating nucleated cell counts. TCRdb keeps only in-frame clones here, not all; method: immunoSEQ multiplex PCR. The D gene and trimming were derived from the DNA, and the V and J assignments and clone size from that table. This table has about 110,000 clones, around 66% appearing once.

The sequenced sample consisted of peripheral blood. This receptor was taken from a man at least 80 years old with acute or convalescent COVID-19. The rearrangement uses TRBV5-4 and TRBJ2-1, with TRBD2 matching 8 bases. As DNA, the CDR3 is TGTGCCAGCAGCTTGGCCGGGACTAGTGGCAATGAGCAGTTCTTC. Protein: CASSLAGTSGNEQFF.